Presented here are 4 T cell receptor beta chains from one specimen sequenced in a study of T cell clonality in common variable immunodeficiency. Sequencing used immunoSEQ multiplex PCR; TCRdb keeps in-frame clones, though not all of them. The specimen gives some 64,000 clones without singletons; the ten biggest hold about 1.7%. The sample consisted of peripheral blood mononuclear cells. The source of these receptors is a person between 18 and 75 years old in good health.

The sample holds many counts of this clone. The CDR3 bases that were read are TGTGCCAGCAGTTCAGGGGAGGGTACAGATACG. The encoded protein is CASSSGEGTDT. The CDR3 in full is CASSSGEGTDTQYF. The chain has TRBV6-2 or TRBV6-3 and TRBJ2-3; D is perhaps TRBD2 (7 bases). The read ends 3 residues shy of where the CDR3 ends; the end is completed using the germline J gene. The CDR3 has 14 residues. CDR1 is MNHEY and CDR2 is SVGEGT in the germline V gene. With 4 bases removed from V and 3 bases from J, the gap between germline ends came to 11 bases.

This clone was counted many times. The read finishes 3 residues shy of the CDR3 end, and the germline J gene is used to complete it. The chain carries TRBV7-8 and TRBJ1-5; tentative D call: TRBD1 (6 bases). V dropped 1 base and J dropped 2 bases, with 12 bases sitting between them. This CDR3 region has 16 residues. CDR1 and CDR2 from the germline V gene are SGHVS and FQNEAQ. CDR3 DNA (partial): TGTGCCAGCAGCTTAGGGGGGCGCGGTGGCAATCAGCCC. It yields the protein CASSLGGRGGNQP. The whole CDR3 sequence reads CASSLGGRGGNQPQHF.

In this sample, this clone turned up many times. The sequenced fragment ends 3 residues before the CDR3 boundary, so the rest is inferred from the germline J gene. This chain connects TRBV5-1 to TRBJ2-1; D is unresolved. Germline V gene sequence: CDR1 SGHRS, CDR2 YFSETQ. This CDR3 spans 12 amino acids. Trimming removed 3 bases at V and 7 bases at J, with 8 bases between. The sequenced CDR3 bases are TGCGCCAGCAGCTACGAAAGGAATGAG. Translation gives CASSYERNE. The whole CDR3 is CASSYERNEQFF. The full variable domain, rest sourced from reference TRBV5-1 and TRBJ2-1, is KAGVTQTPRYLIKTRGQQVTLSCSPISGHRSVSWYQQTPGQGLQFLFEYFSETQRNKGNFPGRFSGRQFSNSRSEMNVSTLELGDSALYLCASSYERNEQFFGPGTRLTVL.

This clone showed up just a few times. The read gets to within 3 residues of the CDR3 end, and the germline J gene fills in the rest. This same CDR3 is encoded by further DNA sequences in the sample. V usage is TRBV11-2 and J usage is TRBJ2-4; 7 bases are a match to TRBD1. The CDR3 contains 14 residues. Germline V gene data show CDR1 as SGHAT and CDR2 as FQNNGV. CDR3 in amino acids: CASSHTGAPGIQYF. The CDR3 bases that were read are TGTGCCAGCAGCCACACAGGGGCACCAGGGATT.